A selection of T cell receptor beta chains follows, all from one sample in a study of blood T cell repertoires in COVID-19. The repertoire was sequenced with immunoSEQ multiplex PCR; TCRdb's copy has only in-frame clones and lacks some. The profile shows about 28,000 clones, roughly 80% of them singletons. What was sequenced was peripheral blood. The receptors were sampled from a woman aged 55-70 years with acute or convalescent COVID-19. Both conserved end residues are part of each CDR3.

V: TRBV9; J: TRBJ2-7; CDR3: CASSVDWSSGGEQYF
V: TRBV24-1; J: TRBJ2-1; CDR3: CATSDRYDLRGEQFF
V: TRBV5-4; J: TRBJ2-7; CDR3: CASSLAVGTGGRYEQYF
V: TRBV2; J: TRBJ1-5; CDR3: CASSEGQVGNQPQHF
V: TRBV4-1; J: TRBJ2-7; CDR3: CASSQAGQPYEQYF
V: TRBV12-2; J: TRBJ2-2; CDR3: CASRLESLPFWTRNSGPTGELFF
V: TRBV2; J: TRBJ2-7; CDR3: CASRVQERLTYEQYF
V: TRBV13; J: TRBJ2-7; CDR3: CASSPRTSSYEQYF
V: TRBV7-2; J: TRBJ1-4; CDR3: CASSPRGLTNEKLFF
V: TRBV3-1/TRBV3-2; J: TRBJ1-2; CDR3: CASSQASGGNYGYTF
V: TRBV28; J: TRBJ2-7; CDR3: CASSLPGLMGSYEQYF
V: TRBV5-1; J: TRBJ1-4; CDR3: CASSLSPEATNEKLFF
V: TRBV4-1; J: TRBJ1-3; CDR3: CASSQEFERSHSGNTIYF
V: TRBV9; J: TRBJ1-6; CDR3: CASSGDNLSPLHF
V: TRBV7-3; J: TRBJ2-6; CDR3: CASSGRGQAAGANVLTF
V: TRBV5-5; J: TRBJ2-2; CDR3: CASSPGQGATGELFF
V: TRBV6-5; J: TRBJ2-4; CDR3: CASRSGGDIIQYF
V: TRBV3-1/TRBV3-2; J: TRBJ2-3; CDR3: CASSHLAGGADTQYF
V: TRBV6-2/TRBV6-3; J: TRBJ1-2; CDR3: CASSYSPGYGYTF
V: TRBV7-9; J: TRBJ1-1; CDR3: CASSPGGVVTEAFF
V: TRBV11-1; J: TRBJ2-5; CDR3: CASSSRTSGETQYF
V: TRBV5-1; J: TRBJ1-1; CDR3: CASTLQGARTEAFF
V: TRBV20-1; J: TRBJ1-1; CDR3: CSAHSDSEAFF
V: TRBV7-9; J: TRBJ2-4; CDR3: CASSLGTDLAKNIQYF
V: TRBV10-3; J: TRBJ1-4; CDR3: CAISEGGEKLFF
V: TRBV28; J: TRBJ1-2; CDR3: CASSQRGTGDDGYTF
V: TRBV19; J: TRBJ2-2; CDR3: CAGTGGAGELFF
V: TRBV10-1; J: TRBJ1-1; CDR3: CASSAQGNTEAFF
V: TRBV15; J: TRBJ2-2; CDR3: CATSKRAGELFF
V: TRBV5-5; J: TRBJ1-2; CDR3: CASSLEPSPGRYGYTF
V: TRBV18; J: TRBJ2-2; CDR3: CASSSARATAGELFF
V: TRBV19; J: TRBJ1-6; CDR3: CASRPGLDRPLHF
V: TRBV27; J: TRBJ1-2; CDR3: CASSFGQGRYGYTF
V: TRBV10-2; J: TRBJ2-7; CDR3: CATQTASYEQYF
V: TRBV4-1; J: TRBJ1-2; CDR3: CASADRDGGYGYTF
V: TRBV24-1; J: TRBJ2-1; CDR3: CATSDSTDRNEQFF
V: TRBV3-1/TRBV3-2; J: TRBJ1-2; CDR3: CASSLQGGGGYTF
V: TRBV3-1/TRBV3-2; J: TRBJ2-2; CDR3: CASSTRTGIIGELFF
V: TRBV30; J: TRBJ1-2; CDR3: CAWNSPGGGYTF
V: TRBV10-1; J: TRBJ2-1; CDR3: CASSANVGDRFF
V: TRBV28; J: TRBJ1-1; CDR3: CASSFRGIARTEAFF
V: TRBV7-9; J: TRBJ2-5; CDR3: CASSLGAGGPETQYF
V: TRBV9; J: TRBJ2-1; CDR3: CASSPRGAYNEQFF
V: TRBV2; J: TRBJ2-4; CDR3: CASSGGQGAYDKNIQYF
V: TRBV18; J: TRBJ1-3; CDR3: CASSRRLREGNTIYF
V: TRBV28; J: TRBJ1-1; CDR3: CASSLNTAGTEAFF
V: TRBV3-1/TRBV3-2; J: TRBJ2-7; CDR3: CASSQGANRDRNYEQYF
V: TRBV5-1; J: TRBJ1-3; CDR3: CASSLDVGGPGNTIYF
V: TRBV10-3; J: TRBJ2-7; CDR3: CAISDAISRTGVYEQYF